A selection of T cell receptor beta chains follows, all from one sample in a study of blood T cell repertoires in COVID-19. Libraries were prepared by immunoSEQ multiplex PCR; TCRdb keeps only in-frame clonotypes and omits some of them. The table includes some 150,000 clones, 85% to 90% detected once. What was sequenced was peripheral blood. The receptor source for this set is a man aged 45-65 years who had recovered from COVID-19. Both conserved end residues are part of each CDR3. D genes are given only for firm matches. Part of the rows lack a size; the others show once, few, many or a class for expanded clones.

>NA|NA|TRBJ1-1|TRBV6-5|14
TGTGCCAGCAGACCCTCCGGCGGGGGCACTGAAGCTTTCTTT
CASRPSGGGTEAFF
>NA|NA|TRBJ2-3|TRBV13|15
TGTGCCAGCAGCGGAGGGATCCCCTCCACAGATACGCAGTATTTT
CASSGGIPSTDTQYF
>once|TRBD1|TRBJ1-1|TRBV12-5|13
TGTGCTAGTGCTACAGGGGTGAACACTGAAGCTTTCTTT
CASATGVNTEAFF
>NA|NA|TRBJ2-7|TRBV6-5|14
TGTGCCAGCAGTTACTCGACCGAGTTGGAGGCGCAGTACTTC
CASSYSTELEAQYF
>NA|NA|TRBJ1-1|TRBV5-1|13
TGCGCCAGCAGCGAGAACCCAGGGACTGAAGCTTTCTTT
CASSENPGTEAFF
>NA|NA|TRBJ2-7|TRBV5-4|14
TGTGCCAGCAGCAAAACAGGGAGCTCCTACGAGCAGTACTTC
CASSKTGSSYEQYF
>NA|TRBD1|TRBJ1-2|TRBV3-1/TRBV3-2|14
TGTGCCAGCAGCCCTAGGACAGGGTCTTATGGCTACACCTTC
CASSPRTGSYGYTF
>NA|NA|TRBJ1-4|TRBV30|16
TGTGCCTGGAGTACCCTCCCAAGCGGGAGTAATGAAAAACTGTTTTTT
CAWSTLPSGSNEKLFF
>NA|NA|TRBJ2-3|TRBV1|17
TGCACCAGCAGCCAAGCGTCGTCTAGCGGGGGGGCGGATACGCAGTATTTT
CTSSQASSSGGADTQYF
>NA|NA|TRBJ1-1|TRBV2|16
TGTGCCAGCAGTGGGGGCCTTAGGGTTTTGAACACTGAAGCTTTCTTT
CASSGGLRVLNTEAFF
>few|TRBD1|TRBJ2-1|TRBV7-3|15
TGTGCCAGCAGCGACCGGGACAGAGTCCCCAATGAGCAGTTCTTC
CASSDRDRVPNEQFF
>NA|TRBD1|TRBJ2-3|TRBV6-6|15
TGTGCCAGCATCCGGGACAGGTCTTGGGCAGATACGCAGTATTTT
CASIRDRSWADTQYF
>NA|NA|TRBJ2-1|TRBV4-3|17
TGCGCCAGCAGCCAAGTATCAGGGGAGAGCTCCTACAATGAGCAGTTCTTC
CASSQVSGESSYNEQFF
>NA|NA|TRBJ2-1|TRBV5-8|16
TGTGCCAGCAGCTTGGTTTACGGGAGCTCCTACAATGAGCAGTTCTTC
CASSLVYGSSYNEQFF
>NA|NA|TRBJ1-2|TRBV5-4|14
TGTGCCAGCAGCTTGAGACAAACTAACTATGGCTACACCTTC
CASSLRQTNYGYTF
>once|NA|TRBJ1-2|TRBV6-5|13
TGTGCCAGCAGTTCGCCCCAGGGAGGGGGCTACACCTTC
CASSSPQGGGYTF
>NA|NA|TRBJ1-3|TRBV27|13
TGTGCCAGCAGTCCCCGTGAGGGAAACACCATATATTTT
CASSPREGNTIYF
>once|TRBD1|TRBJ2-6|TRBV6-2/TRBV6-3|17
TGTGCCAGCAGTTACTCCCACAGGGGGAGTGGGGCCAACGTCCTGACTTTC
CASSYSHRGSGANVLTF
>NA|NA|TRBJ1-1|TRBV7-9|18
TGTGCCAGCACCCCCGGCGGCGGGTTAAACCGCGTGAACACTGAAGCTTTCTTT
CASTPGGGLNRVNTEAFF
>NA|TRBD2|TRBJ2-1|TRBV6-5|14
TGTGCCAGCACCGAAATATGGGAGGGCAATGAGCAGTTCTTC
CASTEIWEGNEQFF
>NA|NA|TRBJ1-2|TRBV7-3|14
TGTGCCAGCAGCTCACCCTCGACACCCTATGGCTACACCTTC
CASSSPSTPYGYTF
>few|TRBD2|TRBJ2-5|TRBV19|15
TGTGCCAGTAGGCTTGGACTAGAGGCATCAGAGACCCAGTACTTC
CASRLGLEASETQYF
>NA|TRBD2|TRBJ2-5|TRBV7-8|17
TGTGCCAGCAGTTGGGGTCGGCTAGCGGGGGGCCGTGAGACCCAGTACTTC
CASSWGRLAGGRETQYF
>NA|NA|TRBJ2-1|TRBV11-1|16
TGTGCCAGCAGCGTCTTTTCGGGGGAAGTATGGAATGAGCAGTTCTTC
CASSVFSGEVWNEQFF
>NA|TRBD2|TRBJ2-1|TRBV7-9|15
TGTGCCAGCAGCTCCCCTAGCGGGGGGGACAATGAGCAGTTCTTC
CASSSPSGGDNEQFF
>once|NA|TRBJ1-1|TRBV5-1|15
TGCGCCAGCAGCTTGACAGGTCCATCGAACACTGAAGCTTTCTTT
CASSLTGPSNTEAFF
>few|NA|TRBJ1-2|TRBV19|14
TGTGCCAGTAGTAGGGCAGTTACTAACTATGGCTACACCTTC
CASSRAVTNYGYTF
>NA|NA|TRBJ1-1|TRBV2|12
TGTGCCAGCAGCCGGGAGAACACTGAAGCTTTCTTT
CASSRENTEAFF
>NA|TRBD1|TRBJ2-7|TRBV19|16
TGTGCCAGTTCCCATCACAGGGGGCCTAGCTCCTACGAGCAGTACTTC
CASSHHRGPSSYEQYF
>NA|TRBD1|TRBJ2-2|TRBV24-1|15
TGTGCCACCAGTGACCCTGGACAGGGCACCGGGGAGCTGTTTTTT
CATSDPGQGTGELFF
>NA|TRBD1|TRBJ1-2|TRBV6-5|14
TGTGCCAGCAGTCGACAGGGGGCGGGCTATGGCTACACCTTC
CASSRQGAGYGYTF
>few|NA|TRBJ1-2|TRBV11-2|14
TGTGCCAGCACCAATGGCGGGGGGCAAAGAAGCTACACCTTC
CASTNGGGQRSYTF
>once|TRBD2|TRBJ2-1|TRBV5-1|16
TGCGCCAGCAGCTCGAGGGGGACTAGCGGGGTCAATGAGCAGTTCTTC
CASSSRGTSGVNEQFF
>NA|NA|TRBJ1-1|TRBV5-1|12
TGCGCCAGCAGCTTGTATGGGACTTGGGCTTTCTTT
CASSLYGTWAFF
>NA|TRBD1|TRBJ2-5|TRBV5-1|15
TGCGCCAGCAGCTTGGACGGGACAGGGGAAAAGACCCAGTACTTC
CASSLDGTGEKTQYF
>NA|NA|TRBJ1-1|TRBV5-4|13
TGTGCCAGCAGCGTGACAGGGAACACTGAAGCTTTCTTT
CASSVTGNTEAFF
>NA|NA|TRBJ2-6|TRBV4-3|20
TGCGCCAGCAGCCAACGTAACGTGGAGGAGTCCAGCTCTGGGGCCAACGTCCTGACTTTC
CASSQRNVEESSSGANVLTF
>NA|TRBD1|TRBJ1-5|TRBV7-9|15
TGTGCCAGCAGCTCCGGGACAGCGGAAAATCAGCCCCAGCATTTT
CASSSGTAENQPQHF
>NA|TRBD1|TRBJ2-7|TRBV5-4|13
TGTGCCAGCAGCAGCTACAGGGGGCTCGAGCAGTACTTC
CASSSYRGLEQYF
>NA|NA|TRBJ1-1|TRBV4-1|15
TGCGCCAGCAGCCAAGGGACTCTCCTAAACACTGAAGCTTTCTTT
CASSQGTLLNTEAFF
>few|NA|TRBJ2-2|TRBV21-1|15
TGTGCCAGCAGCAAAAGTGACAGGGGCACCGGGGAGCTGTTTTTT
CASSKSDRGTGELFF
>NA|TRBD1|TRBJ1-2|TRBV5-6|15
TGTGCCAGCAGCCTATTGGGACAGGGAAACTATGGCTACACCTTC
CASSLLGQGNYGYTF
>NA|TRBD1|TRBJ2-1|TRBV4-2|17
TGTGCCAGCAGCCAGGCCCACCGGGACAGCAGGGACAATGAGCAGTTCTTC
CASSQAHRDSRDNEQFF
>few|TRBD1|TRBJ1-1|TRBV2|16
TGTGCCAGCAGCGAGCAACGACAGGGGATGAACACTGAAGCTTTCTTT
CASSEQRQGMNTEAFF
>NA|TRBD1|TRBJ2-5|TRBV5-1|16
TGCGCCAGCAGCTTGGAGAACAGGGGCAGGCTAAAGACCCAGTACTTC
CASSLENRGRLKTQYF
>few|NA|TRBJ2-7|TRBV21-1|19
TGTGCCAGCAGCAAAGAGGGCCGTACAGGGTGCAGAGAAGTCTACGAGCAGTACTTC
CASSKEGRTGCREVYEQYF
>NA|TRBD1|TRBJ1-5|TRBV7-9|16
TGTGCCAGCAGCTTAGGGCAGGGGGTATTGGATCAGCCCCAGCATTTT
CASSLGQGVLDQPQHF
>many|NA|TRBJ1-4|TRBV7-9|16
TGTGCCAGCAGCTTCGGGACTCTTGCAACTAATGAAAAACTGTTTTTT
CASSFGTLATNEKLFF
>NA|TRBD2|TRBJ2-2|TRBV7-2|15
TGTGCCAGCAGCTTAGGACTAGCGGGTACCGGGGAGCTGTTTTTT
CASSLGLAGTGELFF
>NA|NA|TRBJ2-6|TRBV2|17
TGTGCCAGCAGCGTTCCTGGGGGGGCGATAGGGGCCAACGTCCTGACTTTC
CASSVPGGAIGANVLTF
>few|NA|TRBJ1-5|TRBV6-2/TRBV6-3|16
TGTGCCAGCAGTCCGACCGTCTCAGGGCCCCATCAGCCCCAGCATTTT
CASSPTVSGPHQPQHF
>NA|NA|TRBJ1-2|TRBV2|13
TGTGCCAGCCCCAGGGACACGGGGTATGGCTACACCTTC
CASPRDTGYGYTF
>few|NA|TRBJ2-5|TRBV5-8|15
TGTGCCAGCAGCTTGGCCGAGACAGCAGGAGAGACCCAGTACTTC
CASSLAETAGETQYF
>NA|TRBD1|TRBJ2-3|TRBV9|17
TGTGCCAGCAGCGCTCCCGGGACAGGCATTAGCACAGATACGCAGTATTTT
CASSAPGTGISTDTQYF
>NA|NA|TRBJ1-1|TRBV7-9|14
TGTGCCAGCAGCCCCTGGGACTGGGGACGTGAAGCTTTCTTT
CASSPWDWGREAFF
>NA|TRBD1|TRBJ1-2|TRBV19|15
TGTGCCAGTAGTATTCCGGGACAGGGGAACTATGGCTACACCTTC
CASSIPGQGNYGYTF
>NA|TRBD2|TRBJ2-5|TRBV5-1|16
TGCGCCAGCACGCAGCTAGCGGGGGCCACCCAAGAGACCCAGTACTTC
CASTQLAGATQETQYF
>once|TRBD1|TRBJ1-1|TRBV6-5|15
TGTGCCAGCAGTTTTCGACAGGGGGAGTACACTGAAGCTTTCTTT
CASSFRQGEYTEAFF
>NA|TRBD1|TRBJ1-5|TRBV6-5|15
TGTGCCAGCAGACTCGACAGGGTTAGCAATCAGCCCCAGCATTTT
CASRLDRVSNQPQHF
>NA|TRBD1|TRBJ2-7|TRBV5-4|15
TGTGCCAGCAGCACCGACAGGGGGCTTGTCCACGAGCAGTACTTC
CASSTDRGLVHEQYF